This T cell receptor (beta chain) comes out of a study of technical replicates of blood from a few donors. Trimming shortened V by 0 bases and J by 0 bases, and 6 bases separated the two germline ends. Germline lookup yields CDR1 SGHRS and CDR2 YFSETQ. CDR3 length equals 14 residues. Profiled with immunoSEQ multiplex PCR; TCRdb holds only in-frame clones, not every one. Of under 80,000 clones in the sample, 94% are singletons; the top ten hold under 0.3%. This clone occurred once. Sequenced sample: T cells isolated from PBMCs. V is TRBV5-1 and J is TRBJ1-2; D is unresolved. This clonotype originated in a human donor in good health. CDR3 residues: CASSLGSSNYGYTF. The CDR3 DNA sequence: TGCGCCAGCAGCTTGGGGAGTTCTAACTATGGCTACACCTTC.